Below, 5 T cell receptor beta chains from the same sample are listed, as sequenced in a study of blood T cell repertoires in COVID-19. Generated by immunoSEQ multiplex PCR, the TCRdb table keeps only in-frame clones and is missing some. Of 50,000 to 70,000 clones in the sample, 87% were seen once. Sequencing was carried out using peripheral blood. The origin of the receptors is a man between 60 and 70 years old with active or convalescent COVID-19.

This CDR3 reads CASSQWTGILTDTQYF. CDR3 in DNA: TGTGCCAGCAGCCAATGGACAGGGATCCTCACAGATACGCAGTATTTT. This sequence joins TRBV14 and TRBJ2-3; TRBD1 agrees at 8 bases. From germline, CDR1 is SGHDN and CDR2 FVKESK. The junction had 6 bases not matched to a gene; V was cut back by 2 bases and J by 2 bases. The length of the CDR3 is 16 residues.

The chain couples TRBV6-5 to TRBJ2-5, with D perhaps TRBD1 (6 bases). CDR3 length: 13 residues. The germline V gene has CDR1 MNHEY and CDR2 SVGAGI. Trimming left V 5 bases short and J 3 bases short, with 10 bases between. The DNA of the CDR3 is TGTGCCAGCAGTCGAGACAGGAAAGAGACCCAGTACTTC. Residues: CASSRDRKETQYF.

The CDR3 coding sequence is TGTGCCAGCAGCCAGACAGGGGCTGGAAACACCATATATTTT. Encoded protein: CASSQTGAGNTIYF. The V and J genes are TRBV7-3 and TRBJ1-3; TRBD1 matches 8 bases. Germline loops: CDR1 SGHTA, CDR2 FQGTGA. The CDR3 is 14 residues long. V trimming: 5 bases; J trimming: 2 bases; junction bases outside the gene matches: 2.

This chain connects TRBV6-5 to TRBJ2-7; maybe TRBD1 (6 bases). Germline V lookup: CDR1 MNHEY, CDR2 SVGAGI. V was cut by 5 bases and J by 6 bases, with 11 bases left in between. The CDR3 is 12 amino acids. The CDR3 sequence is CASSHREREQYF. The CDR3 DNA follows: TGTGCCAGCAGTCACAGGGAGCGCGAGCAGTACTTC.

J is TRBJ2-7 and V is TRBV18; TRBD2 matches at 10 bases. CDR1 KGHSH and CDR2 LQKENI come from the germline V gene. The CDR3 has 17 amino acids. The V and J ends lost 0 bases and 1 base, in that order; junction bases with no gene match: 6. Here the CDR3 DNA reads TGTGCCAGCTCACCACCGGGCTCTAGCGGGAGTTCCTACGAGCAGTACTTC. Protein sequence: CASSPPGSSGSSYEQYF.